This TCR beta chain was captured in a study of liver allograft versus peripheral blood T cells. Overall study context: Transplanted-liver and recipient peripheral blood T cell receptor repertoires were compared.

TCRdb analysed the reads with MiXCR anew, one entry per CDR3 protein. Of roughly 3,700 distinct CDR3 sequences listed, about a sixth are singletons. As for this clonotype: The antigen is unknown.

The CDR3 sequence is 13 residues long. Germline CDR1 is SGHAT and CDR2 is FQNNGV. V gave up 5 bases and J gave up 3 bases; unmatched junction bases: 2. Notes on the study in general: Reported data describe T cell receptor repertoires within liver allografts as differing from those in peripheral blood.

The clonotype was recovered from a human patient who had a liver transplant. Some T cells may be the graft donor's. The V gene is TRBV11-2, the J gene TRBJ1-2; 8 bases map to TRBD1. CDR3 residues: CASSADRDYGYTF. The CDR3 nucleotides read TGTGCCAGCAGCGCGGACAGGGACTATGGCTACACCTTC.